Below, one TCR beta chain is given with its context. Antigen specificity is unknown. V lost 3 bases and J lost 3, with 11 bases in between. CDR3 length: 14 residues. The germline V gene has CDR1 LNHNV and CDR2 YYDKDF (reference sequence). TCRdb re-derived calls from the 5' RACE reads in MiXCR, one entry per CDR3 protein. The profile covers a few hundred thousand distinct CDR3 sequences, with approximately 5.2% appearing a single time and around 3.3% taken by the ten largest. The source of the sample is a study of T cells after yellow fever vaccination. Study-level information: In the case of low-cell-number fractions, SMART-Seq v4 Ultra Low Input was used for preparation.

Broader study findings: The secondary T-cell response peaked on day 5, not day 15, but was weaker. Most clones from primary vaccination resurfaced after the booster (about 95% CD4, over 85% CD8).

The material sequenced was CD4+ T cells sorted from PBMCs, taken on the day of the yellow fever booster vaccination. The chain couples TRBV15 to TRBJ2-5; the D gene is possibly TRBD2 (6 bases). This receptor was taken from a man aged 18-30 years who received the YFV17D yellow fever vaccine. The CDR3: CATSRYTGEETQYF. The CDR3 DNA reads TGTGCCACCAGCAGGTATACGGGGGAAGAGACCCAGTACTTC.